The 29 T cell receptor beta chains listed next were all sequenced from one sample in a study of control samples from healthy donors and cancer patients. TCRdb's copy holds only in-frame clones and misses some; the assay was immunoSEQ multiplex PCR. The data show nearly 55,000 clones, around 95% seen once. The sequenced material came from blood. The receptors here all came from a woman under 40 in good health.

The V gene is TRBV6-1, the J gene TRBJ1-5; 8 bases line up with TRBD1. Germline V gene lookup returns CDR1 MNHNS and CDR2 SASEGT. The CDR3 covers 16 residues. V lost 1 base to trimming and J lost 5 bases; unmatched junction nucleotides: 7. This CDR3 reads CASSEGQGSFYQPQHF. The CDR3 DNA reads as TGTGCCAGCAGTGAAGGACAGGGGAGTTTCTATCAGCCCCAGCATTTT.

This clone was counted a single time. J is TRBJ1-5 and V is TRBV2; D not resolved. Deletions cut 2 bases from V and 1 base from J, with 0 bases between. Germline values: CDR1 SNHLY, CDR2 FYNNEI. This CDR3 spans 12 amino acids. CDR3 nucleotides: TGTGCCAGCAGTGAAAGCAATCAGCCCCAGCATTTT. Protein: CASSESNQPQHF. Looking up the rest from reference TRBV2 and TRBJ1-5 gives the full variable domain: EPEVTQTPSHQVTQMGQEVILRCVPISNHLYFYWYRQILGQKVEFLVSFYNNEISEKSEIFDDQFSVERPDGSNFTLKIRSTKLEDSAMYFCASSESNQPQHFGDGTRLSIL.

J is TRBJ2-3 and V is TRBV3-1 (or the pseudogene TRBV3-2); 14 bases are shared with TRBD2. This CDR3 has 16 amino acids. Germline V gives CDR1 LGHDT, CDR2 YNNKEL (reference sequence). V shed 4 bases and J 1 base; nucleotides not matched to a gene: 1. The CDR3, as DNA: TGTGCCAGCAGCCGACTAGCGGGAGGGGGCACAGATACGCAGTATTTT. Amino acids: CASSRLAGGGTDTQYF.

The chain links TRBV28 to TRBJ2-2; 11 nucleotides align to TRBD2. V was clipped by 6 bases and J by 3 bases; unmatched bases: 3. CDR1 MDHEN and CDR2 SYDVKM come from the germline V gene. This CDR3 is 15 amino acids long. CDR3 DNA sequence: TGTGCCAGCAGGACTAGCGGGAAATACACCGGGGAGCTGTTTTTT. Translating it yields CASRTSGKYTGELFF. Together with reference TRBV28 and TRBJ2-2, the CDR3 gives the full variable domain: DVKVTQSSRYLVKRTGEKVFLECVQDMDHENMFWYRQDPGLGLRLIYFSYDVKMKEKGDIPEGYSVSREKKERFSLILESASTNQTSMYLCASRTSGKYTGELFFGEGSRLTVL.

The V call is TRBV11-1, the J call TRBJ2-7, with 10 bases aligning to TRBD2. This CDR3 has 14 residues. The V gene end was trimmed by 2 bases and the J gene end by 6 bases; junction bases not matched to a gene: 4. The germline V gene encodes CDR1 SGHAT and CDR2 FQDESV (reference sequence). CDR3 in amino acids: CASSLPLAGVEQYF. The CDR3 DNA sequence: TGTGCCAGCAGCTTACCTCTAGCGGGAGTCGAGCAGTACTTC.

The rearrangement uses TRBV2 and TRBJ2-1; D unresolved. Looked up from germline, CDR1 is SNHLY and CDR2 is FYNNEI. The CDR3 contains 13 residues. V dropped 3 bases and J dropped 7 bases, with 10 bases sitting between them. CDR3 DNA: TGTGCCAGCAGTGACTATGTAGGAAATGAGCAGTTCTTC. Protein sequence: CASSDYVGNEQFF.

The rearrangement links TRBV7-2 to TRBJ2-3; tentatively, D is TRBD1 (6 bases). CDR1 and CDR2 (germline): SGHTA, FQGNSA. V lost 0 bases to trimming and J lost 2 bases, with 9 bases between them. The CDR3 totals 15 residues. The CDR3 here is CASSLAGHYTDTQYF. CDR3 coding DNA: TGTGCCAGCAGCTTAGCGGGACACTACACAGATACGCAGTATTTT.

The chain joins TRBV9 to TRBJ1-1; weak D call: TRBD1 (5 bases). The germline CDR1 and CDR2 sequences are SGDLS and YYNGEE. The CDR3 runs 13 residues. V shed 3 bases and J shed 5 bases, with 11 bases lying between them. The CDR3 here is CASSAGGVTEAFF. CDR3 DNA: TGTGCCAGCAGCGCTGGGGGGGTAACTGAAGCTTTCTTT.

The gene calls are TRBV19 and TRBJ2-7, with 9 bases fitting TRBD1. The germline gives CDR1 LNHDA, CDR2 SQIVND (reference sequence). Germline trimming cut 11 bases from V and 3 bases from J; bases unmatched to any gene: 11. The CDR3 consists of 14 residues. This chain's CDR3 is CAFNWTGDFYEQYF. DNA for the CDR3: TGTGCCTTTAATTGGACAGGGGATTTCTACGAGCAGTACTTC. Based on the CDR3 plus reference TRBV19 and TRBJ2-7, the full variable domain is DGGITQSPKYLFRKEGQNVTLSCEQNLNHDAMYWYRQDPGQGLRLIYYSQIVNDFQKGDIAEGYSVSREKKESFPLTVTSAQKNPTAFYLCAFNWTGDFYEQYFGPGTRLTVT.

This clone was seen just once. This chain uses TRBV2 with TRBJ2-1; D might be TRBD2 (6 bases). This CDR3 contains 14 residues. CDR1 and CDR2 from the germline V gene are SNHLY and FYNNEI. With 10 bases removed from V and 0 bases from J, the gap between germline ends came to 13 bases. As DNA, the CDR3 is TGTGCCACCGCTAGCGAGCGCTCCTACAATGAGCAGTTCTTC. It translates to CATASERSYNEQFF.

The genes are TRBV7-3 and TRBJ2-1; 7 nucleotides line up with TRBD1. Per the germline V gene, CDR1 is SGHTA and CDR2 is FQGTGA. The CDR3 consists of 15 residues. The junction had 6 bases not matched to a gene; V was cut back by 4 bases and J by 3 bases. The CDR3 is CASSSSGTDYNEQFF. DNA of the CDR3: TGTGCCAGCAGCTCATCCGGGACAGACTACAATGAGCAGTTCTTC.

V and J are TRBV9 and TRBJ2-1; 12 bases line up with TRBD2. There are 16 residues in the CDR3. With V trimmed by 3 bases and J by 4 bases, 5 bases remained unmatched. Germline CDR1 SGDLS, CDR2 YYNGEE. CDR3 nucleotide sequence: TGTGCCAGCAGCGCCGCCGGGACTAGCGGGTACAATGAGCAGTTCTTC. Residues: CASSAAGTSGYNEQFF.

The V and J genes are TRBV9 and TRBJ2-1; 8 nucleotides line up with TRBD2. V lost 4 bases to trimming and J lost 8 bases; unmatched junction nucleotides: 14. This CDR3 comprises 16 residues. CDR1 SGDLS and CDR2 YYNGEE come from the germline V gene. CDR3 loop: CASSPRGAGDEDEQFF. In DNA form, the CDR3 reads TGTGCCAGCAGCCCCCGGGGAGCGGGAGACGAGGATGAGCAGTTCTTC.

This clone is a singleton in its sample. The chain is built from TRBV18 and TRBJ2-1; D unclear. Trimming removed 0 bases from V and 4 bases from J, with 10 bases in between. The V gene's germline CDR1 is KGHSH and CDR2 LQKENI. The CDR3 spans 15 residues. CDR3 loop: CASSPPGNEYNEQFF. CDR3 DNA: TGTGCCAGCTCACCACCGGGGAATGAATACAATGAGCAGTTCTTC.

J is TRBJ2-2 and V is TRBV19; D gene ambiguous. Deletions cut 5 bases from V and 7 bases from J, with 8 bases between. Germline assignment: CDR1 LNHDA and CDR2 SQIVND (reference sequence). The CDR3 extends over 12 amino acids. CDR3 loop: CASSRTDGELFF. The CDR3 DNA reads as TGTGCCAGTAGTCGGACGGACGGGGAGCTGTTTTTT.

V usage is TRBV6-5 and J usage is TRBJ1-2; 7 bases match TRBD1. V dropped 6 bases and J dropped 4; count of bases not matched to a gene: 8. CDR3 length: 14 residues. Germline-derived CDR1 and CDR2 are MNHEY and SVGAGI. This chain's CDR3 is CASRNTGVRYGYTF. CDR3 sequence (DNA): TGTGCCAGCAGAAATACAGGGGTCCGCTATGGCTACACCTTC.

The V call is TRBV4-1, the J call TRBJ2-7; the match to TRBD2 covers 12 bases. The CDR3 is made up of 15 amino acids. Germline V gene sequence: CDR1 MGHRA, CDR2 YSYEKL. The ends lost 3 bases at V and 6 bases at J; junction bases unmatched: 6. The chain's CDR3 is CASSQTTSGRFEQYF. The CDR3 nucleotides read TGCGCCAGCAGCCAGACGACTAGCGGGAGATTCGAGCAGTACTTC.

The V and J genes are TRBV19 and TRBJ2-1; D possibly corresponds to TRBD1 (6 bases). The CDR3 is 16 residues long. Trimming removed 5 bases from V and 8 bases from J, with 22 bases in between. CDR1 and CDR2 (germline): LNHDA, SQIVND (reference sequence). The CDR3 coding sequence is TGTGCCAGTAGTTTAAGGGTGATTAACAGGGTGGATGAGCAGTTCTTC. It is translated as CASSLRVINRVDEQFF.

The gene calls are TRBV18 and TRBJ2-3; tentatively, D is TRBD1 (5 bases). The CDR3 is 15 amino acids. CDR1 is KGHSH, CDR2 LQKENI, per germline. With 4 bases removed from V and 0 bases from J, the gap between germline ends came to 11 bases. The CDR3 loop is CASSHSGASTDTQYF. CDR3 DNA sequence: TGTGCCAGCTCACATAGTGGGGCTAGCACAGATACGCAGTATTTT.

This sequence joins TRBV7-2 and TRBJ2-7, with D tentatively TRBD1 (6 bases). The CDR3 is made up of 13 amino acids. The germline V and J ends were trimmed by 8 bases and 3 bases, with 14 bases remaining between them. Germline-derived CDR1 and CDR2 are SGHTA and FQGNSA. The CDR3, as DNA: TGTGCCAGCTGCTCGACAGGCAACTACGAGCAGTACTTC. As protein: CASCSTGNYEQYF.

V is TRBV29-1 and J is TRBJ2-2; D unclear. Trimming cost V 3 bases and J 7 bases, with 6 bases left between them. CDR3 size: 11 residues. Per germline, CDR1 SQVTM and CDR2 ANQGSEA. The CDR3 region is CSVEASGELFF. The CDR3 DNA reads TGCAGCGTTGAGGCCAGCGGGGAGCTGTTTTTT.

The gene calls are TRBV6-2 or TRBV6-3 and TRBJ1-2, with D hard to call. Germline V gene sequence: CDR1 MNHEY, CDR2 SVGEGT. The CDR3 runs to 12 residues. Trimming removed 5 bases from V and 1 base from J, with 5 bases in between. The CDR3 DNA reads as TGTGCCAGCAGTCGCGGTAACTATGGCTACACCTTC. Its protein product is CASSRGNYGYTF.

CDR3 bases: TGCGCCAGCAGCCAGGCTCGGGACGGCCCGAACATTCAGTACTTC. Protein product: CASSQARDGPNIQYF. The chain combines TRBV4-1 with TRBJ2-4; either TRBD1 or TRBD2 may supply D (5 bases each). The CDR3 runs to 15 residues. Germline V CDR1 and CDR2: MGHRA, YSYEKL. V lost 3 bases and J lost 7, with 16 bases in between.

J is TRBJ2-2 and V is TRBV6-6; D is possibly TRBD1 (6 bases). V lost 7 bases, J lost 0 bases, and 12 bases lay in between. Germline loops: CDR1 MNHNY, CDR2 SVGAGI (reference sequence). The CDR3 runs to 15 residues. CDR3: CASNGRTANTGELFF. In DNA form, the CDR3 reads TGTGCCAGCAACGGCCGGACAGCGAACACCGGGGAGCTGTTTTTT.

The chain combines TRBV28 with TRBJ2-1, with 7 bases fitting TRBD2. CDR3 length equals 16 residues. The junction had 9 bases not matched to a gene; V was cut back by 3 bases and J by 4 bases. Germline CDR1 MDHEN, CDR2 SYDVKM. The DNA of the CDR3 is TGTGCCAGCAGTTTCCGAGGGGCGGGAGTTTACAATGAGCAGTTCTTC. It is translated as CASSFRGAGVYNEQFF.

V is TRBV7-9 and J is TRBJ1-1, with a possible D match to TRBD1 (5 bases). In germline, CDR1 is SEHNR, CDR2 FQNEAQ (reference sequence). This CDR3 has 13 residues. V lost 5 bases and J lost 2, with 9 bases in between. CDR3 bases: TGTGCCAGCAGCCGGGACCCAAACACTGAAGCTTTCTTT. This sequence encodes CASSRDPNTEAFF.

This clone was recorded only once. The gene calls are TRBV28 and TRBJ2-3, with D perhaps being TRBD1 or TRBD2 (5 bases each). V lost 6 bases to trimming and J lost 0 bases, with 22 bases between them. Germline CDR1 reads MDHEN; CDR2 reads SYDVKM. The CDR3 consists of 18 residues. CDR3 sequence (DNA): TGTGCCAGCAGGCCCCCCCGGTGGTTGGGGGTAAGCACAGATACGCAGTATTTT. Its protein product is CASRPPRWLGVSTDTQYF.

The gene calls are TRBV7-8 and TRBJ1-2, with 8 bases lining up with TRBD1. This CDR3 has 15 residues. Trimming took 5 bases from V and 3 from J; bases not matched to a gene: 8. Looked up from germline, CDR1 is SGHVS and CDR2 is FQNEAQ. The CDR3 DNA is TGTGCCAGCAGCGCCTGGACAGGGTTGGACTATGGCTACACCTTC. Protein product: CASSAWTGLDYGYTF.

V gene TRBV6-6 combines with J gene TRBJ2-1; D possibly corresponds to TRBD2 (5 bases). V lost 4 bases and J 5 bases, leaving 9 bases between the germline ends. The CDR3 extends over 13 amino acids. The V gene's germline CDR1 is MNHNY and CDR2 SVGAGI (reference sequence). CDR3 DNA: TGTGCCAGCAGTTGGCTAGCCAACAATGAGCAGTTCTTC. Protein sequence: CASSWLANNEQFF.